A single sample gave rise to the 10 T cell receptor beta chains below, sequenced in a study of T cell repertoires in aging, cancer and after chemotherapy. TCR beta rearrangements were amplified from peripheral blood genomic DNA. Rearranged V-D-J TRB sequences were amplified with a mixed TRB-A/B primer pool. Via MiXCR, TCRdb re-called the multiplex PCR reads, giving one row per CDR3 protein. The table has 4,000 to 5,000 distinct CDR3 sequences, approximately 33% seen once; the top ten hold around 19%. Specimen: blood. The receptors here all came from a human donor with a blood cancer. The donor label of this sample is uncertain.

The chain uses TRBV24-1 and TRBJ2-1; TRBD1 might be the D (6 bases). Germline CDR1 and CDR2: KGHDR and SFDVKD. Deletions cut 0 bases from V and 8 bases from J, with 10 bases between. This CDR3 region has 14 residues. In DNA, the CDR3 is TGTGCCACCAGTGATTTGCAGGGGTCGGATGAGCAGTTCTTC. The encoded protein is CATSDLQGSDEQFF.

This chain connects TRBV6-4 to TRBJ2-1, with TRBD2 identical over 11 bases. CDR3 length: 15 amino acids. V gave up 6 bases and J gave up 7 bases; unmatched junction bases: 8. Per germline, CDR1 MRHNA and CDR2 SNTAGT. CDR3 sequence reads: CASSVIAGGPNEQFF. The DNA for the CDR3 is TGTGCCAGCAGCGTCATAGCGGGGGGGCCGAATGAGCAGTTCTTC.

This chain links TRBV6-2 or TRBV6-3 with TRBJ2-5; possibly TRBD1 or TRBD2 for D (6 bases each). The CDR3 totals 13 residues. The V gene lost 6 bases and the J gene lost 4 bases, with 12 bases spanning the gap. In germline, CDR1 is MNHEY, CDR2 SVGEGT. The CDR3 sequence is CASRTGGTETQYF. The DNA of the CDR3 is TGTGCCAGCAGGACAGGAGGGACAGAGACCCAGTACTTC.

In its sample, this clonotype is large. This chain links TRBV30 with TRBJ1-6; 7 nucleotides align to TRBD1. The J segment lost 10 bases and the V segment lost 7 bases, leaving 10 bases of the junction unmatched. Germline lookup yields CDR1 GTSNPN and CDR2 SVGIG (reference sequence). This CDR3 is built from 13 residues. The CDR3 bases are TGTGCCTTGAATGACAGGGTTGAGTCACCCCTCCACTTT. Translation: CALNDRVESPLHF.

In its sample, this clonotype ranks as medium-sized. The V gene is TRBV10-3, the J gene TRBJ2-7, with 12 bases that match TRBD2. Trimming removed 6 bases from V and 6 bases from J; junction bases left unmatched: 3. The germline V gene encodes CDR1 ENHRY and CDR2 SYGVKD. The CDR3 has 13 amino acids. CDR3 DNA: TGTGCCATCAGACTAGCGGGAGGAGGCGAGCAGTACTTC. It encodes CAIRLAGGGEQYF.

A word on this clonotype: A read error is possible here, since a much larger clone lies one base away. The CDR3 does not close with the conserved phenylalanine or tryptophan, likely indicating a read error. The chain recombines TRBV6-2 or TRBV6-3 with TRBJ1-1; 10 positions agree with TRBD1. The CDR3 runs to 16 residues. Germline CDR1 reads MNHEY; CDR2 reads SVGEGT. The trim removed 2 bases at V and 4 bases at J, leaving 7 bases unmatched. The CDR3 nucleotides read TGTGCCAGCAGTTACCCAAAGGGACAGGGGATCACTGAAGCTTTCTCT. Translated: CASSYPKGQGITEAFS.

This clonotype was seen more than once but under ten times. The chain uses TRBV6-2 or TRBV6-3 and TRBJ2-3; possibly TRBD1 for D (6 bases). With 6 bases removed from V and 4 bases from J, the gap between germline ends came to 14 bases. The CDR3 is 14 residues long. CDR1 MNHEY and CDR2 SVGEGT come from the germline V gene. The CDR3 is CASRSNRAPDTQYF. CDR3 nucleotide sequence: TGTGCCAGCAGGTCTAACAGGGCCCCAGATACGCAGTATTTT.

J is TRBJ2-7 and V is TRBV27; D remains unclear. This CDR3 is 14 amino acids long. Deletions cut 2 bases from V and 1 base from J, with 9 bases between. Germline-derived CDR1 and CDR2 are MNHEY and SMNVEV (reference sequence). The CDR3 nucleotides are TGTGCCAGCAGTTTAAACGGGCTTTCCTACGAGCAGTACTTC. It codes for CASSLNGLSYEQYF.

This chain joins TRBV12-3 or TRBV12-4 and TRBJ2-1, with a tentative D call TRBD2 (6 bases). The CDR3 is 15 residues long. The germline V and J ends were trimmed by 2 bases and 8 bases, with 16 bases remaining between them. The CDR3 sequence is CASSLRGLAGHEQFF. CDR3 DNA: TGTGCCAGCAGTTTACGGGGACTGGCCGGCCATGAGCAGTTCTTC.

The chain employs TRBV12-3 or TRBV12-4 and TRBJ2-5, with 15 nucleotides matching TRBD2. This CDR3 spans 17 amino acids. The V gene end was trimmed by 8 bases and the J gene end by 11 bases; junction bases not matched to a gene: 18. The CDR3 bases are TGTGCCAGCTCCGGGACTAGCGGGAGGAGCTCCTACAATGAGCAGTACTTC. Translating gives CASSGTSGRSSYNEQYF.